This T cell receptor (beta chain) was sequenced during a study of cytomegalovirus exposure and HLA in healthy donors. This clone occurred once. The antigen remains undetermined. J lost 6 bases, V lost 1 base, and 9 bases had no gene match. Germline CDR1 is SGHVS and CDR2 is FQNEAQ. The CDR3 sequence is 17 residues long. While the first cohort had fewer than 850 subjects, the donors belonged to the separate validation cohort of more than 95 subjects. Study-level points and caveats: The TCR clusters that emerged in the first cohort tended, a later analysis found, to co-occur in the 95 to 150 validation repertoires. The authors enumerated 150 to 200 TCR beta chains as linked to cytomegalovirus. Specificity of a few CMV-associated chains for CMV antigens was verified in vitro.

Sequencing used immunoSEQ multiplex PCR; TCRdb keeps in-frame clones, though not all of them. The data show some 170,000 clones, more than 75% seen once. This receptor was obtained from a woman aged 30 to 39 in good health and CMV-seronegative. J is TRBJ1-1 and V is TRBV7-8, with 12 positions matching TRBD1. The sample comprised PBMCs. Here the CDR3 DNA reads TGTGCCAGCAGCTTAGTGGTGGGGACAGGGGGCGCCCCTGAAGCTTTCTTT. Its translation: CASSLVVGTGGAPEAFF.